This TCR beta chain was found in a study of blood T cell repertoires in COVID-19. This CDR3 has 12 residues. CDR1 and CDR2 from the germline V gene are GTSNPN and SVGIG (reference sequence). The germline V and J ends were trimmed by 5 bases and 7 bases, with 11 bases remaining between them. Only in-frame clones appear in the TCRdb table, and some are missing; sequencing was by immunoSEQ multiplex PCR. The sample contains 430,000 or so clones, approximately 91% of which appear only once. Participant-reported clinical history was the basis for cohort assignment. Each exposed participant met a COVID-19 case in the 2 weeks preceding study entry.

The receptor comes from a woman aged 18-35 years who had been exposed to COVID-19. The sample taken for sequencing was PBMCs or T cells enriched from blood (not recorded which). The V and J genes are TRBV30 and TRBJ1-4; no definite D call. This chain's CDR3 is CAWSEAGEKLFF. The CDR3 bases are TGTGCCTGGTCGGAGGCGGGTGAAAAACTGTTTTTT.